This TCR beta chain originates from a study of a mutant IDH1 vaccine in newly diagnosed glioma. Turning to the study itself: The first vaccination came 4-6 weeks after radiotherapy alone, or with temozolomide cycles.

CDR1 and CDR2 (germline): SEHNR, FQNEAQ (reference sequence). This CDR3 has 12 residues. Trimming took off 5 bases at V and 5 bases at J, with 9 bases between the two ends. General study findings and limits: It seemed that pseudoprogression was not linked to changes in the top peripheral T cell clonotypes. There were vaccine-induced immune responses in approximately 95% of the patients.

Stated time point: week 11, during vaccination. Vaccine doses each comprised 300 ug of mutant IDH1 20-mer peptide, with topical imiquimod. New astrocytomas of WHO grade 3 or 4 that were IDH1-mutant and ATRX-lost were found in the donors. Method: immunoSEQ multiplex PCR; TCRdb's copy keeps in-frame clones and lacks some. The data hold about 62,000 clones, with about 88% observed a single time. As concerns this clone: Antigen unknown.

The chain couples TRBV7-9 to TRBJ1-1, with TRBD1 as a possible D gene (5 bases). This TCR was sampled from a middle-aged man with glioma. The specimen comprised PBMCs, sampled from a glioma patient whose treatment included an IDH1 peptide vaccine. CDR3 bases: TGTGCCAGCAGCCTCAGGGAAACTGAAGCTTTCTTT. Its protein is CASSLRETEAFF.